This TCR beta chain comes out of a study of T cell responses to AZD1222 COVID-19 vaccine. TCRdb's copy holds only in-frame clones and misses some; the assay was immunoSEQ multiplex PCR. The table shows about 140,000 clones, with 90% occurring only once. Per germline, CDR1 SGHDT and CDR2 YYEEEE. The CDR3 is made up of 15 amino acids. V lost 3 bases and J 3 bases, leaving 13 bases between the germline ends. The clonotype comes from an adult who received the AZD1222 COVID-19 vaccine. This sample comprised peripheral blood, obtained 28 days after the second AZD1222 dose. The V and J genes are TRBV5-6 and TRBJ1-5; no definite D call. DNA for the CDR3: TGTGCCAGCAGCTCCGGGGTCAGCCTCAATCAGCCCCAGCATTTT. Its protein is CASSSGVSLNQPQHF. Full variable domain (outside the CDR3, taken from reference TRBV5-6 and TRBJ1-5): DAGVTQSPTHLIKTRGQQVTLRCSPKSGHDTVSWYQQALGQGPQFIFQYYEEEERQRGNFPDRFSGHQFPNYSSELNVNALLLGDSALYLCASSSGVSLNQPQHFGDGTRLSIL.